This TCR beta chain was identified in a study of T cell responses to AZD1222 COVID-19 vaccine. Study results and limitations: Females outnumbered males among donors, who were mostly white British; clonal diversity was possibly underestimated. Reportedly, close to half of spike-specific TCRs are directed against unmutated variant regions. Spike-spanning, vaccine-associated CD4 TCRs were dominant at 160-218 and 743-854. Spike-specific TCR breadth and depth grew following two AZD1222 doses.

As regards this clone: The antigen remains unidentified.

Germline lookup yields CDR1 SGHTA and CDR2 FQGTGA. The CDR3 runs 15 residues. With 8 bases removed from V and 2 bases from J, the gap between germline ends came to 15 bases. Using immunoSEQ multiplex PCR, the repertoire was profiled, and TCRdb retains in-frame clones only, with some absent. This table holds more than 85,000 clones, around nine tenths found once. This chain uses TRBV7-3 with TRBJ2-2; D may be TRBD2 (6 bases). This clonotype originated in an adult in good health. Material: peripheral blood, obtained on day 0 of AZD1222 vaccination. CDR3 loop: CASSKEGLNTGELFF. The CDR3 DNA follows: TGTGCCAGCTCGAAGGAGGGGTTAAACACCGGGGAGCTGTTTTTT.